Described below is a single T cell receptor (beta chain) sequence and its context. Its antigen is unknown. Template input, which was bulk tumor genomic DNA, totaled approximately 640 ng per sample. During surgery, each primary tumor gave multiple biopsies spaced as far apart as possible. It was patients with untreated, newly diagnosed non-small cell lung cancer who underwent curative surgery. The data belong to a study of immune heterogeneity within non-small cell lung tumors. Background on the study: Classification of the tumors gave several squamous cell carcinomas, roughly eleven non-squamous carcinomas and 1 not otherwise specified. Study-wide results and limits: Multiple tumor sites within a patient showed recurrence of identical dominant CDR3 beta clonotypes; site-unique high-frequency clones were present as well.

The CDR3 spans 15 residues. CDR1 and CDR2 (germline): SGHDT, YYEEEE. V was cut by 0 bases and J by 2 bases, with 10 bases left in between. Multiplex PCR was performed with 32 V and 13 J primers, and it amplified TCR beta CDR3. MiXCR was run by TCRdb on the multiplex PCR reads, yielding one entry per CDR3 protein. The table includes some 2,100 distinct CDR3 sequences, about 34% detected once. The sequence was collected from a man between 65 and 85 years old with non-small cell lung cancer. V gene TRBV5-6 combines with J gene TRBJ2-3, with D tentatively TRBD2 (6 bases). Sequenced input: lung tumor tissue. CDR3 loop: CASSLASGYTDTQYF. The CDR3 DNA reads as TGTGCCAGCAGCTTGGCCAGCGGGTACACAGATACGCAGTATTTT.